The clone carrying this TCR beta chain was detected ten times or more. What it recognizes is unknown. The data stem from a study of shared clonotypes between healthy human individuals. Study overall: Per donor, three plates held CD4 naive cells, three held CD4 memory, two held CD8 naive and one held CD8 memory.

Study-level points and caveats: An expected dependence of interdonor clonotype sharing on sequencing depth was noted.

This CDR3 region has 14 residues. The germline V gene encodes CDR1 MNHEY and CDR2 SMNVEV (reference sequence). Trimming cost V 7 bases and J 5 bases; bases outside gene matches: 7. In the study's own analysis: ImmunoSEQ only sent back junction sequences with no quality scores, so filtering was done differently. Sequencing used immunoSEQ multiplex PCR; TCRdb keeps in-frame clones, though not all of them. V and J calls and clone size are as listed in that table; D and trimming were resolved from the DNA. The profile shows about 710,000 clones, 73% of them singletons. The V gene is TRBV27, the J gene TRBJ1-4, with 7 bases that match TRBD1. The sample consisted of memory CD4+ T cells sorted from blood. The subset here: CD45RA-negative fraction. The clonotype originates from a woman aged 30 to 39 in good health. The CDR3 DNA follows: TGTGCCAGCAAAGGACAGGCACGAAATGAAAAACTGTTTTTT. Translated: CASKGQARNEKLFF. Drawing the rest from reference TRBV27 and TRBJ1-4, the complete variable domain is EAQVTQNPRYLITVTGKKLTVTCSQNMNHEYMSWYRQDPGLGLRQIYYSMNVEVTDKGDVPEGYKVSRKEKRNFPLILESPSPNQTSLYFCASKGQARNEKLFFGSGTQLSVL.